This T cell receptor beta chain was documented in a study of T cell responses to AZD1222 COVID-19 vaccine. Some clones are missing from TCRdb's copy, which holds only in-frame ones; the method was immunoSEQ multiplex PCR. The sample includes 100,000 to 130,000 clones, about 90% of them seen just once. Broader study findings: Mostly white British, mostly female donors; authors suggested clonal diversity may be underestimated. The breadth and depth of Spike-specific TCRs increased once two AZD1222 doses had been given. Dominant CD4 TCR responses targeted spike regions 160-218 and 743-854. Nearly half of unique spike-specific TCRs reportedly avoided B.1.351 and B.1.1.7 mutated regions.

The CDR3 consists of 15 residues. V trimming: 4 bases; J trimming: 3 bases; junction bases outside the gene matches: 9. Germline CDR1 and CDR2: SGHRS and YFSETQ. Note on this clone: No antigen is known for it.

The receptor's source is an adult in good health. The sample was peripheral blood, taken on day 0 of AZD1222 vaccination. The chain has TRBV5-1 and TRBJ2-5, with 7 bases aligning to TRBD2. The CDR3 DNA sequence: TGCGCCAGCAGCCCCAACCCTGGGGGGGAAGAGACCCAGTACTTC. Translated: CASSPNPGGEETQYF. Together with reference TRBV5-1 and TRBJ2-5, the CDR3 gives the full variable domain: KAGVTQTPRYLIKTRGQQVTLSCSPISGHRSVSWYQQTPGQGLQFLFEYFSETQRNKGNFPGRFSGRQFSNSRSEMNVSTLELGDSALYLCASSPNPGGEETQYFGPGTRLLVL.